A selection of T cell receptor beta chains follows, all from one sample in a study of shared clonotypes between healthy human individuals. Using immunoSEQ multiplex PCR, the repertoire was profiled, and TCRdb retains in-frame clones only, with some absent. Found here are about 1,800,000 clones, just under 95% of them singletons; the top ten hold approximately 1%. Sequencing used naive CD8+ T cells sorted from blood. The receptors stem from a man aged 18 to 29 in good health. CDR3s include the opening cysteine and the closing phenylalanine or tryptophan. The D gene is left open where the match is weak. Clone size appears in some rows only: once, few, many, or a class for an expanded clone.

size: NA; V: TRBV2; D: NA; J: TRBJ1-5; CDR3: CASTRLWGGANQPQHF; DNA: TGTGCCAGCACCAGATTGTGGGGGGGGGCGAATCAGCCCCAGCATTTT
size: once; V: TRBV19; D: NA; J: TRBJ2-1; CDR3: CASSIAASSYNEQFF; DNA: TGTGCCAGTAGTATTGCGGCCAGCTCCTACAATGAGCAGTTCTTC
size: NA; V: TRBV7-2; D: NA; J: TRBJ2-1; CDR3: CASSSLGVGEQFF; DNA: TGTGCCAGCAGCTCCCTAGGCGTGGGTGAGCAGTTCTTC
size: NA; V: TRBV7-9; D: TRBD2; J: TRBJ2-3; CDR3: CASSPGLAGGPDTQYF; DNA: TGTGCCAGCAGCCCGGGGCTAGCGGGAGGGCCAGATACGCAGTATTTT
size: NA; V: TRBV5-4; D: TRBD2; J: TRBJ2-1; CDR3: CASSLGLAGNEQFF; DNA: TGTGCCAGCAGCTTGGGACTAGCGGGTAATGAGCAGTTCTTC
size: NA; V: TRBV5-4; D: NA; J: TRBJ2-1; CDR3: CASRDDHNEQFF; DNA: TGTGCCAGCCGGGACGACCACAATGAGCAGTTCTTC
size: NA; V: TRBV28; D: NA; J: TRBJ1-2; CDR3: CASSQDSSAGNYGYTF; DNA: TGTGCCAGCAGCCAAGATAGCTCGGCGGGAAACTATGGCTACACCTTC
size: NA; V: TRBV27; D: TRBD2; J: TRBJ2-3; CDR3: CASSQGGLAGLWVTDTQYF; DNA: TGTGCCAGCAGCCAAGGGGGACTAGCGGGATTGTGGGTAACAGATACGCAGTATTTT
size: NA; V: TRBV14; D: NA; J: TRBJ1-6; CDR3: CASSQETVFSYNSPLHF; DNA: TGTGCCAGCAGCCAAGAAACGGTCTTCTCCTATAATTCACCCCTCCACTTT
size: NA; V: TRBV4-1; D: NA; J: TRBJ2-7; CDR3: CASSQRDGAYEQYF; DNA: TGCGCCAGCAGCCAACGGGACGGAGCCTACGAGCAGTACTTC
size: NA; V: TRBV6-5; D: NA; J: TRBJ2-7; CDR3: CASSYVNEQYF; DNA: TGTGCCAGCAGTTACGTGAACGAGCAGTACTTC
size: NA; V: TRBV5-6; D: NA; J: TRBJ2-2; CDR3: CASSLAPRGGTGELFF; DNA: TGTGCCAGCAGCTTGGCCCCCAGGGGAGGGACCGGGGAGCTGTTTTTT
size: NA; V: TRBV5-4; D: NA; J: TRBJ1-2; CDR3: CASSVGEEEGPRGYTF; DNA: TGTGCCAGCAGCGTAGGAGAGGAAGAGGGCCCCCGTGGCTACACCTTC
size: NA; V: TRBV5-8; D: NA; J: TRBJ1-5; CDR3: CASGGLEPQHF; DNA: TGTGCCAGCGGCGGGCTAGAGCCCCAGCATTTT
size: NA; V: TRBV29-1; D: NA; J: TRBJ2-5; CDR3: CSLRANQETQYF; DNA: TGCAGCCTTAGGGCTAACCAAGAGACCCAGTACTTC
size: NA; V: TRBV27; D: NA; J: TRBJ2-7; CDR3: CASSRPPGFPTYEQYF; DNA: TGTGCCAGCAGCAGGCCTCCCGGGTTTCCTACCTACGAGCAGTACTTC
size: NA; V: TRBV27; D: NA; J: TRBJ2-7; CDR3: CASSFQGGSYEQYF; DNA: TGTGCCAGCAGTTTCCAGGGGGGCTCCTACGAGCAGTACTTC
size: NA; V: TRBV7-2; D: TRBD2; J: TRBJ2-3; CDR3: CASSITSGGFTDTQYF; DNA: TGTGCCAGCAGCATTACTAGCGGAGGATTCACAGATACGCAGTATTTT
size: NA; V: TRBV15; D: NA; J: TRBJ2-3; CDR3: CATRGADTQYF; DNA: TGTGCCACGAGGGGGGCAGATACGCAGTATTTT
size: NA; V: TRBV28; D: NA; J: TRBJ1-2; CDR3: CASILLGGESYGYTF; DNA: TGTGCCAGCATTCTACTTGGGGGGGAATCCTATGGCTACACCTTC
size: NA; V: TRBV2; D: TRBD1; J: TRBJ1-1; CDR3: CASSNGQGLNTEAFF; DNA: TGTGCCAGCAGCAACGGACAGGGTTTGAACACTGAAGCTTTCTTT
size: NA; V: TRBV11-2; D: NA; J: TRBJ2-1; CDR3: CASVPWASADEQFF; DNA: TGTGCCAGCGTCCCGTGGGCTAGCGCTGATGAGCAGTTCTTC
size: NA; V: TRBV7-9; D: TRBD1; J: TRBJ2-7; CDR3: CASSFGGNGQGVYEQYF; DNA: TGTGCCAGCAGCTTCGGGGGCAATGGACAGGGGGTCTACGAGCAGTACTTC
size: NA; V: TRBV11-2; D: TRBD2; J: TRBJ2-2; CDR3: CASSPHREGSGELFF; DNA: TGTGCCAGCAGCCCCCACCGGGAGGGTTCCGGGGAGCTGTTTTTT
size: NA; V: TRBV19; D: NA; J: TRBJ1-1; CDR3: CASSPMGNTEAFF; DNA: TGTGCCAGTAGTCCCATGGGGAACACTGAAGCTTTCTTT
size: NA; V: TRBV7-9; D: NA; J: TRBJ2-1; CDR3: CASSLVALAGDDEQFF; DNA: TGTGCCAGCAGCTTAGTAGCCTTGGCAGGGGATGATGAGCAGTTCTTC
size: once; V: TRBV7-8; D: NA; J: TRBJ2-7; CDR3: CASSRQGRLMVDEQYF; DNA: TGTGCCAGCAGCCGACAAGGACGCCTAATGGTTGACGAGCAGTACTTC